Shown below are 10 T cell receptor beta chains from a single sample sequenced in a study of regulatory T cells in long-lasting Graves disease. The authors built TCR beta libraries using iRepertoire HTBI primers and Arm-PCR of CDR3 regions. TCRdb re-analysed the multiplex PCR reads in MiXCR, keeping a single row per CDR3 protein. Of 400,000 to 500,000 distinct CDR3 sequences detected, roughly 21% appear once; the ten largest clones hold roughly 6.9%. Time point noted: persistent/refractory GD, antithyroid drugs over 5 years with positive TRAb. Generation of the TCR library employed RNA extracted from PBMCs. The source was peripheral blood mononuclear cells (PBMCs), collected when the disease was refractory, from a patient treated with antithyroid drugs. These receptors originate from a female donor with Graves disease.

This clonotype was seen many times. The V gene is TRBV6-1, the J gene TRBJ2-6; D uncertain. Between the trimmed V and J ends, which lost 4 bases and 0 bases, there was a span of 7 bases. The CDR3 runs to 15 residues. Per the germline V gene, CDR1 is MNHNS and CDR2 is SASEGT. This CDR3 is CASSGMGSGANVLTF. The CDR3 nucleotides read TGTGCCAGCAGTGGGATGGGCTCTGGGGCCAACGTCCTGACTTTC.

This clonotype was detected ten times or more. V and J are TRBV7-2 and TRBJ1-2; the match to TRBD1 covers 7 bases. The CDR3 length is 15 residues. Germline CDR1 SGHTA, CDR2 FQGNSA. V dropped 5 bases and J dropped 7; count of bases not matched to a gene: 13. This CDR3 is CASSPSGQSSGGYTF. The CDR3 nucleotides read TGTGCCAGCAGCCCTTCGGGACAGAGTTCTGGTGGCTACACCTTC. Full variable domain (remainder filled in from reference TRBV7-2 and TRBJ1-2): GAGVSQSPSNKVTEKGKDVELRCDPISGHTALYWYRQSLGQGLEFLIYFQGNSAPDKSGLPSDRFSAERTGGSVSTLTIQRTQQEDSAVYLCASSPSGQSSGGYTFGSGTRLTVV.

There are a few counts of this clonotype. CDR3 in amino acids: CASSQDPAGVILLNGYTF. DNA for the CDR3: TGCGCCAGCAGCCAAGATCCGGCAGGGGTCATTCTTCTTAATGGCTACACCTTC. The chain recombines TRBV4-1 with TRBJ1-2, with D possibly TRBD1 on 6 matching bases. There are 18 residues in the CDR3. With 0 bases removed from V and 6 bases from J, the gap between germline ends came to 23 bases. The germline CDR1 and CDR2 sequences are MGHRA and YSYEKL.

This clonotype turned up a few times. This chain uses TRBV12-3 or TRBV12-4 with TRBJ2-1; TRBD2 agrees at 12 bases. V shed 3 bases, J shed 10 bases, and the junction held 7 bases outside the gene matches. The CDR3 extends over 15 amino acids. The CDR3 sequence is CASSFRTSGTGEQFF. CDR3 nucleotide sequence: TGTGCCAGCAGTTTCCGGACTAGCGGGACCGGGGAGCAGTTCTTC.

The chain employs TRBV9 and TRBJ2-7; 8 bases align to TRBD2. Germline assignment: CDR1 SGDLS and CDR2 YYNGEE. V was pared by 0 bases and J by 2 bases, with 4 bases of the junction left unmatched. The CDR3 totals 15 residues. The CDR3 DNA reads TGTGCCAGCAGCGTAGATGGCGGGAGGACCTACGAGCAGTACTTC. Translated: CASSVDGGRTYEQYF.

The chain joins TRBV20-1 to TRBJ2-7, with a possible D match to TRBD2 (6 bases). V was pared by 6 bases and J by 0 bases, with 12 bases between. This CDR3 comprises 13 residues. Germline V gives CDR1 DFQATT, CDR2 SNEGSKA (reference sequence). Here the CDR3 reads CSARTNASYEQYF. The CDR3 nucleotides read TGCAGTGCCCGGACTAACGCCTCCTACGAGCAGTACTTC.

Written as DNA, the CDR3 is TGCGCCAGCAGCTCACACTTCGGAGACTACACCTTC. Translated: CASSSHFGDYTF. The rearrangement links TRBV5-1 to TRBJ1-2; D is unresolved. From germline, CDR1 is SGHRS and CDR2 YFSETQ. V lost 3 bases and J 10 bases, leaving 13 bases between the germline ends. This CDR3 has 12 residues.

This clonotype was seen a few times. V and J are TRBV12-3 or TRBV12-4 and TRBJ2-2, with 7 bases that match TRBD2. This CDR3 has 15 amino acids. With V trimmed by 5 bases and J by 4 bases, 7 bases remained unmatched. CDR3 sequence: CASSPTGLSTGELFF. In DNA, the CDR3 is TGTGCCAGCAGTCCAACGGGACTAAGCACCGGGGAGCTGTTTTTT.

This clonotype was counted a few times. This chain joins TRBV29-1 and TRBJ2-7; 9 bases fit TRBD2. The CDR3 is made up of 17 amino acids. Looked up from germline, CDR1 is SQVTM and CDR2 is ANQGSEA. The CDR3 reads CSAAGGASGIKAYEQYF. The CDR3 DNA reads TGCAGTGCTGCCGGGGGGGCTAGCGGGATCAAAGCCTACGAGCAGTACTTC.

The rearrangement joins TRBV5-1 to TRBJ2-7, with 11 bases that match TRBD1. There are 14 residues in the CDR3. V lost 3 bases and J lost 5; bases outside the gene matches: 4. Germline V gene data show CDR1 as SGHRS and CDR2 as YFSETQ. The DNA for the CDR3 is TGCGCCAGCAGCTCGGGACAGGGGGTTCACGAGCAGTACTTC. It is translated as CASSSGQGVHEQYF.